This paragraph reports one T cell receptor (beta chain). What it binds is unknown. CDR1 and CDR2 (germline): PRHDT, FYEKMQ (reference sequence). The CDR3 spans 17 residues. J lost 6 bases, V lost 5 bases, and 16 bases had no gene match. Data came from immunoSEQ multiplex PCR; TCRdb stores just in-frame clones and leaves some out. The sample lists about 600,000 clones; 98% were seen once. The source of the sample is a study of shared clonotypes between healthy human individuals. Findings and limits, study-wide: Generation probabilities were higher for clonotypes shared across all four sorted-subset donors than for unshared ones.

Naive-designated CD8 cells lacked CD45RO, were positively enriched for CCR7, and omitted terminally differentiated effector memory CD45RA+ cells. The chain employs TRBV13 and TRBJ2-3; 8 bases fit TRBD2. Sequencing input: naive CD8+ T cells sorted from blood. The receptor was isolated from a man aged 30-40 years in good health. CDR3 amino acids: CASSPTYQREYPDTQYF. CDR3 DNA sequence: TGTGCCAGCAGCCCCACCTACCAGCGGGAGTACCCCGATACGCAGTATTTT.